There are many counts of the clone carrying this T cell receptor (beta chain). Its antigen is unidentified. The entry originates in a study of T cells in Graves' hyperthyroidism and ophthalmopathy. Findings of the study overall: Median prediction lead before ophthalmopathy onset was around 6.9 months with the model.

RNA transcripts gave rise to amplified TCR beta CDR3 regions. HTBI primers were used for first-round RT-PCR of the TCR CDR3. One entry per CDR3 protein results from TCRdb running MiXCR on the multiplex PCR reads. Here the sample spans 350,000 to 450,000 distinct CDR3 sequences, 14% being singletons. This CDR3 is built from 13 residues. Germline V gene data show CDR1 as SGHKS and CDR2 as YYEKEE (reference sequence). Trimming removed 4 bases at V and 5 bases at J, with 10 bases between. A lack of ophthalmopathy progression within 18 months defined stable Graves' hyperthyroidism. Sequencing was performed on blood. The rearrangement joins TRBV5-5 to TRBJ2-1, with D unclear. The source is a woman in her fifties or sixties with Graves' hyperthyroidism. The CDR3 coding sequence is TGTGCCAGCAGCATAGACATTCACAATGAGCAGTTCTTC. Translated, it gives CASSIDIHNEQFF.